Following are 26 T cell receptor beta chains from one sample sequenced in a study of PD-1 blockade in mismatch repair-deficient tumors. Sequencing used immunoSEQ multiplex PCR; TCRdb keeps in-frame clones, though not all of them. The sample has under 150,000 clones; about nine tenths are singletons. The material sequenced was peripheral blood, taken roughly 70 weeks after starting pembrolizumab. Receptors were obtained from an adult with mismatch repair-deficient cancer.

This chain uses TRBV2 with TRBJ2-5, with 9 bases that match TRBD2. After removal of 4 bases from V and 5 bases from J, the junction contained 5 bases not matched to a gene. The CDR3 is 14 amino acids. Germline CDR1 reads SNHLY; CDR2 reads FYNNEI. The CDR3 coding sequence is TGTGCCAGCAGTGGGTCAGCGGGAGGTGAGACCCAGTACTTC. It yields the protein CASSGSAGGETQYF.

The chain employs TRBV28 and TRBJ1-2, with 8 bases lining up with TRBD1. CDR1 and CDR2 from the germline V gene are MDHEN and SYDVKM. The J segment lost 3 bases and the V segment lost 7 bases, leaving 10 bases of the junction unmatched. The CDR3 totals 15 residues. CDR3 nucleotide sequence: TGTGCCAGCACCCCAACGACAGGGGCAGACTATGGCTACACCTTC. Amino acids: CASTPTTGADYGYTF.

The V gene is TRBV6-1, the J gene TRBJ1-1; D remains unclear. This CDR3 region has 13 residues. From germline, CDR1 is MNHNS and CDR2 SASEGT. V was cut by 2 bases and J by 8 bases, with 12 bases left in between. The DNA for the CDR3 is TGTGCCAGCAGTGAATCCGGAGGCAGGGAAGCTTTCTTT. Its translation: CASSESGGREAFF.

V gene TRBV10-1 combines with J gene TRBJ1-5; 9 positions match TRBD1. The CDR3 runs to 16 residues. Germline trimming cut 6 bases from V and 2 bases from J; bases unmatched to any gene: 8. Germline V CDR1 and CDR2: WNHNN, SYGVQD (reference sequence). CDR3: CASSLDRDRGNQPQHF. The CDR3 region has the DNA TGCGCCAGCAGCCTCGACCGGGACAGGGGCAATCAGCCCCAGCATTTT.

The J gene is TRBJ2-1, the V gene TRBV4-1; 7 nucleotides match TRBD1. J lost 7 bases, V lost 0 bases, and 12 bases had no gene match. Germline CDR1 reads MGHRA; CDR2 reads YSYEKL. The CDR3 totals 17 residues. CDR3 region: CASSQEGSTGISNEQFF. As DNA, the CDR3 is TGCGCCAGCAGCCAAGAGGGATCGACAGGGATCTCAAATGAGCAGTTCTTC.

This clone showed up just a few times. This chain links TRBV2 with TRBJ2-7, with 8 bases fitting TRBD1. CDR3 length equals 13 residues. Losses at the gene ends were 5 bases for V and 4 bases for J; bases not matched to a gene: 4. The germline CDR1 and CDR2 sequences are SNHLY and FYNNEI. In DNA, the CDR3 is TGTGCCAGCAGTTTGGACAGGGATTACGAGCAGTACTTC. Amino acid sequence: CASSLDRDYEQYF.

The chain links TRBV28 to TRBJ2-5, with TRBD2 identical over 14 bases. CDR3 length: 18 residues. The V segment lost 5 bases and the J segment 2 bases; nucleotides outside the gene matches: 10. The germline V gene has CDR1 MDHEN and CDR2 SYDVKM. The CDR3 DNA sequence: TGTGCCAGCAGTGCGACTAGCGGGAGGGCCGGGAAACAAGAGACCCAGTACTTC. Translating gives CASSATSGRAGKQETQYF.

V and J are TRBV2 and TRBJ2-3, with 14 bases aligning to TRBD2. The V segment lost 6 bases and the J segment 0 bases; nucleotides outside the gene matches: 20. The germline V gene encodes CDR1 SNHLY and CDR2 FYNNEI. The CDR3 consists of 22 residues. CDR3 residues: CASSLGLAGGYYISSSTDTQYF. The CDR3 nucleotides read TGTGCCAGCAGCCTCGGACTAGCGGGAGGATATTATATCTCCTCTAGCACAGATACGCAGTATTTT.

The chain joins TRBV5-6 to TRBJ2-1, with 7 nucleotides matching TRBD1. The germline V gene has CDR1 SGHDT and CDR2 YYEEEE. This CDR3 has 16 amino acids. With 3 bases clipped from V and 10 bases from J, the junction kept 16 bases outside the gene matches. Here the CDR3 DNA reads TGTGCCAGCAGCTCGACCCGGGACAGCTATAATTGGGAGCAGTTCTTC. It yields the protein CASSSTRDSYNWEQFF.

The chain couples TRBV2 to TRBJ2-1, with 8 bases aligning to TRBD2. V was clipped by 8 bases and J by 8 bases; unmatched bases: 26. Germline assignment: CDR1 SNHLY and CDR2 FYNNEI. This CDR3 comprises 19 residues. The DNA for the CDR3 is TGTGCCAGCCTAACCTCGGACGGAAACCTCGGGACTAGAATCTATGAGCAGTTCTTC. This gives the protein CASLTSDGNLGTRIYEQFF. The full variable domain, with the rest looked up from reference TRBV2 and TRBJ2-1, is EPEVTQTPSHQVTQMGQEVILRCVPISNHLYFYWYRQILGQKVEFLVSFYNNEISEKSEIFDDQFSVERPDGSNFTLKIRSTKLEDSAMYFCASLTSDGNLGTRIYEQFFGPGTRLTVL.

To note about this clone: This sample includes further DNA sequences coding for the same CDR3. The chain links TRBV6-5 to TRBJ2-7, with 8 nucleotides matching TRBD2. Looked up from germline, CDR1 is MNHEY and CDR2 is SVGAGI. The V gene end was trimmed by 0 bases and the J gene end by 0 bases; junction bases not matched to a gene: 1. The CDR3 is 15 residues long. The CDR3, as DNA: TGTGCCAGCAGTTACTCCGGGAGGGCCTCCTACGAGCAGTACTTC. This sequence encodes CASSYSGRASYEQYF.

This rearrangement joins TRBV27 to TRBJ2-1; 8 bases are shared with TRBD2. V was clipped by 1 base and J by 5 bases; unmatched bases: 16. The germline CDR1 and CDR2 sequences are MNHEY and SMNVEV (reference sequence). CDR3 length: 19 residues. CDR3 sequence reads: CASSLYPSETGGSNNEQFF. The CDR3 DNA reads as TGTGCCAGCAGTTTATATCCCTCCGAAACGGGAGGGTCAAACAATGAGCAGTTCTTC.

The rearrangement joins TRBV11-2 to TRBJ2-7; D might be TRBD2 (6 bases). V lost 4 bases to trimming and J lost 2 bases, with 15 bases between them. The germline CDR1 and CDR2 sequences are SGHAT and FQNNGV. CDR3 length: 15 residues. In DNA, the CDR3 is TGTGCCAGCAGCTGGGGCGCGGGGCGCACCTACGAGCAGTACTTC. Translation gives CASSWGAGRTYEQYF.

Note on this clone: The identical CDR3 is also encoded by other nucleotide sequences in the sample. V is TRBV28 and J is TRBJ2-7; 9 bases line up with TRBD1. There are 13 residues in the CDR3. The ends lost 6 bases at V and 2 bases at J; junction bases unmatched: 2. Germline V gene sequence: CDR1 MDHEN, CDR2 SYDVKM. The CDR3 spells CASRRQGAYEQYF. The DNA of the CDR3 is TGTGCCAGCAGGCGACAGGGGGCCTACGAGCAGTACTTC.

This clone was found once. The genes are TRBV11-2 and TRBJ2-7, with a tentative D call TRBD1 (5 bases). This CDR3 has 16 residues. The germline gives CDR1 SGHAT, CDR2 FQNNGV. V lost 2 bases and J 3 bases, leaving 17 bases between the germline ends. CDR3 loop: CASSLRAGGALYEQYF. As DNA, the CDR3 is TGTGCCAGCAGCTTAAGGGCTGGTGGGGCCCTCTACGAGCAGTACTTC. The complete variable domain, with remaining parts taken from reference TRBV11-2 and TRBJ2-7, reads EAGVAQSPRYKIIEKRQSVAFWCNPISGHATLYWYQQILGQGPKLLIQFQNNGVVDDSQLPKDRFSAERLKGVDSTLKIQPAKLEDSAVYLCASSLRAGGALYEQYFGPGTRLTVT.

This chain uses TRBV27 with TRBJ2-1; no firm D call. The CDR3 contains 11 residues. Germline V gene data show CDR1 as MNHEY and CDR2 as SMNVEV (reference sequence). V was clipped by 8 bases and J by 3 bases, with 5 bases between them. DNA of the CDR3: TGTGCCAGCCTAGGCTACAATGAGCAGTTCTTC. It yields the protein CASLGYNEQFF.

The rearrangement links TRBV7-9 to TRBJ2-7, with D maybe TRBD1 (6 bases). The CDR3 contains 15 residues. V lost 2 bases, J lost 2 bases, and 13 bases lay in between. Germline assignment: CDR1 SEHNR and CDR2 FQNEAQ (reference sequence). Written as DNA, the CDR3 is TGTGCCAGCAGCTTATTGTGGGACAACCCCTACGAGCAGTACTTC. It specifies CASSLLWDNPYEQYF.

This clone was recorded only once. The CDR3 protein is CASSQSYHRTAYRSYEQYF. CDR3 coding DNA: TGCGCCAGCAGTCAATCATATCACAGGACAGCATACCGTTCCTACGAGCAGTACTTC. The chain combines TRBV23-1 with TRBJ2-7, with D perhaps matching TRBD1 (6 bases). TRBV23-1 is designated an ORF whose function remains uncertain. V was cut by 0 bases and J by 1 base, with 22 bases left in between. This CDR3 is built from 19 residues.

The V and J genes are TRBV5-1 and TRBJ1-2, with D perhaps TRBD1 (5 bases). This CDR3 is built from 13 residues. Trimming took off 0 bases at V and 6 bases at J, with 9 bases between the two ends. CDR1 is SGHRS, CDR2 YFSETQ, per germline. The CDR3 sequence is CASSLEGKDGYTF. The CDR3 region has the DNA TGCGCCAGCAGCTTGGAGGGGAAAGATGGCTACACCTTC.

The chain joins TRBV28 to TRBJ2-7, with a weak D call TRBD2 (6 bases). Trimming pared 6 bases from V and 2 bases from J, leaving 14 bases between. This CDR3 is built from 14 residues. Germline-derived CDR1 and CDR2 are MDHEN and SYDVKM. The CDR3 region has the DNA TGTGCCAGCAGAATCCGGGGGACCGCCTACGAGCAGTACTTC. As protein: CASRIRGTAYEQYF.

The gene calls are TRBV29-1 and TRBJ2-1, with D hard to call. V dropped 6 bases and J dropped 15 bases, with 15 bases sitting between them. The germline gives CDR1 SQVTM, CDR2 ANQGSEA. This CDR3 spans 10 amino acids. CDR3 sequence reads: CSVHETRGFF. The CDR3 DNA reads as TGCAGCGTGCATGAGACCCGTGGGTTCTTC.

The V gene is TRBV9, the J gene TRBJ2-5; D is possibly TRBD1 or TRBD2 (6 bases each). This CDR3 region has 16 residues. The germline gives CDR1 SGDLS, CDR2 YYNGEE. The V gene lost 4 bases and the J gene lost 0 bases, with 16 bases spanning the gap. This chain's CDR3 is CASSPVGGAYQETQYF. CDR3 DNA sequence: TGTGCCAGCAGCCCCGTGGGGGGCGCGTACCAAGAGACCCAGTACTTC.

The chain carries TRBV2 and TRBJ2-7; 7 bases align to TRBD2. Trimming removed 7 bases from V and 7 bases from J; junction bases left unmatched: 13. CDR1 and CDR2 (germline): SNHLY, FYNNEI. The CDR3 is 14 amino acids. CDR3 DNA sequence: TGTGCCAGCACCGACCCCGGCGGGAGCCATGAGCAGTACTTC. Translation: CASTDPGGSHEQYF.

The chain joins TRBV9 to TRBJ2-2; TRBD1 aligns across 9 bases. The J segment lost 6 bases and the V segment lost 1 base, leaving 4 bases of the junction unmatched. The germline V gene has CDR1 SGDLS and CDR2 YYNGEE. CDR3 length equals 15 residues. This chain's CDR3 is CASSVTGGVSGELFF. The CDR3 coding sequence is TGTGCCAGCAGCGTAACAGGGGGCGTTTCCGGGGAGCTGTTTTTT.

The chain recombines TRBV5-1 with TRBJ2-5, with TRBD1 identical over 7 bases. CDR1 and CDR2 (germline): SGHRS, YFSETQ. V shed 4 bases and J 4 bases; nucleotides not matched to a gene: 10. The CDR3 runs 15 residues. The CDR3 reads CASSIEQGLGETQYF. DNA of the CDR3: TGCGCCAGCAGCATAGAACAGGGGCTCGGAGAGACCCAGTACTTC.

The rearrangement uses TRBV18 and TRBJ2-7, with unresolved D. Germline values: CDR1 KGHSH, CDR2 LQKENI. Trimming took off 3 bases at V and 4 bases at J, with 10 bases between the two ends. The CDR3 is made up of 13 amino acids. CDR3 nucleotides: TGTGCCAGCTCACCGAGAGAAGGTTACGAGCAGTACTTC. This gives the protein CASSPREGYEQYF.